A selection of T cell receptor beta chains follows, all from one sample in a study of blood T cell repertoires in COVID-19. The assay was immunoSEQ multiplex PCR, and TCRdb's table has in-frame clones only and misses some. The profile covers about 240,000 clones, with about 85% appearing a single time and 1.9% taken by the ten largest. The material sequenced was peripheral blood. The receptors shown here come from a man aged 25-45 years who had recovered from COVID-19. Both conserved end residues are part of each CDR3. A D gene is named only where the DNA matches it firmly. A row's size may be missing; if present it is once, few, many or a size class.

d_call	v_call	clone_size	j_call	cdr3_length	cdr3_nt	cdr3_aa
NA	TRBV7-8	NA	TRBJ2-5	15	TGTGCCAGCAGCTTACGTCTGGCTAGAGTTTATTCTCAGTACTTC	CASSLRLARVYSQYF
TRBD2	TRBV5-1	NA	TRBJ2-1	13	TGCGCCTCTAGGCCGGGGGGAAACAATGAGCAGTTCTTC	CASRPGGNNEQFF
NA	TRBV2	once	TRBJ1-2	15	TGTGCCAGCAGTGAAGAGGGCGGGCTTAACTATGGCTACACCTTC	CASSEEGGLNYGYTF
NA	TRBV5-1	NA	TRBJ2-1	14	TGCGCCAGCAGTTTTTTGACCGAGGGCTATGAGCAGTTCTTC	CASSFLTEGYEQFF
NA	TRBV27	NA	TRBJ1-5	16	TGTGCCAGCAGTTTATCGGGCAGGGGAGTCAATCAGCCCCAGCATTTT	CASSLSGRGVNQPQHF
TRBD1	TRBV6-5	NA	TRBJ1-6	14	TGTGCCAGCAGGGCCGGGACAGGGTATTCACCCCTCCACTTT	CASRAGTGYSPLHF
NA	TRBV19	NA	TRBJ2-6	19	TGTGCCAGTAGCTGGGGGTGGGGGACTCAGAGCTCTGGGGCCAACGTCCTGACTTTC	CASSWGWGTQSSGANVLTF
NA	TRBV9	NA	TRBJ1-1	17	TGTGCCAGCAGCGCTTGGAGACCTACCCTAATGAACACTGAAGCTTTCTTT	CASSAWRPTLMNTEAFF
NA	TRBV5-6	once	TRBJ2-6	18	TGTGCCAGCAGCACCCCGGGACACCAATACTCTGGGGCCAACGTCCTGACTTTC	CASSTPGHQYSGANVLTF
TRBD1	TRBV2	few	TRBJ2-3	15	TGTGCCAGCAGTGAACCGGGACAGGGACACGATACGCAGTATTTT	CASSEPGQGHDTQYF
TRBD1	TRBV9	NA	TRBJ2-1	15	TGTGCCAGCAGCCCAAACAGGGGGCTTTACAATGAGCAGTTCTTC	CASSPNRGLYNEQFF
NA	TRBV5-1	NA	TRBJ1-1	14	TGCGCCAGCAGCGGGGGGGACATGAACACTGAAGCTTTCTTT	CASSGGDMNTEAFF
TRBD1	TRBV4-1	few	TRBJ1-1	13	TGCGCCAGCAGCCGAGAATCACAGGGGGGGGCTTTCTTT	CASSRESQGGAFF
TRBD1	TRBV18	NA	TRBJ1-4	16	TGTGCCAGCTCTCCGAACCAGGGGGGTTCTAATGAAAAACTGTTTTTT	CASSPNQGGSNEKLFF
NA	TRBV28	NA	TRBJ2-5	13	TGTGCCAGCAGTTTAGGGCAGTTAGAGACCCAGTACTTC	CASSLGQLETQYF
TRBD1	TRBV3-1/TRBV3-2	NA	TRBJ1-3	16	TGTGCCAGCAGCCAAGCTGACAGGGTATCTGGAAACACCATATATTTT	CASSQADRVSGNTIYF